This passage covers 31 T cell receptor beta chains from one sample sequenced in a study of PD-1 blockade in classical Hodgkin lymphoma (dated by TCRdb to the early 2020s). Receptor amplification or capture employed the immunoSEQ multiplex PCR assay. This immuneACCESS table, as held by TCRdb, lists in-frame sequences with V and J called but not all clones. Of the missing ones, under half trace to an unresolved V gene in checked studies; the others have no known cause. In this sample the table shows 100,000 or so clones, approximately 90% of which occur a single time. The ten largest make up about 7.1% of the sample. Taken with the paper, the label for time point translates to: cycle 2 day 1 (C2D1) of nivolumab. Every trial patient had relapsed after autologous stem cell transplantation, and cohorts A, B and C differed in prior brentuximab vedotin exposure. The sequences come from peripheral blood mononuclear cells (PBMCs), collected before the second cycle of nivolumab. The receptors were gathered from a human donor with classical Hodgkin lymphoma.

To note about this clone: Distinct nucleotide sequences in the sample also encode this CDR3. This sequence joins TRBV20-1 and TRBJ1-1; no definite D call. The V gene lost 6 bases and the J gene lost 5 bases, with 7 bases spanning the gap. The CDR3 contains 10 residues. Per the germline V gene, CDR1 is DFQATT and CDR2 is SNEGSKA (reference sequence). The CDR3 spells CSASRTEAFF. The DNA for the CDR3 is TGCAGTGCGAGCCGGACTGAAGCTTTCTTT.

This chain joins TRBV7-2 and TRBJ1-6; D call uncertain. The CDR3 loop spans 17 amino acids. Per the germline V gene, CDR1 is SGHTA and CDR2 is FQGNSA. The V gene lost 1 base and the J gene lost 6 bases, with 16 bases spanning the gap. In DNA form, the CDR3 reads TGTGCCAGCAGCTTAGAGGTACGGCAGCCCAGTAATTCACCCCTCCACTTT. Residues: CASSLEVRQPSNSPLHF. The full variable domain, completed using reference TRBV7-2 and TRBJ1-6, is GAGVSQSPSNKVTEKGKDVELRCDPISGHTALYWYRQSLGQGLEFLIYFQGNSAPDKSGLPSDRFSAERTGGSVSTLTIQRTQQEDSAVYLCASSLEVRQPSNSPLHFGNGTRLTVT.

The rearrangement joins TRBV7-2 to TRBJ2-2; D is possibly TRBD1 (6 bases). CDR1 and CDR2 (germline): SGHTA, FQGNSA. V lost 4 bases to trimming and J lost 5 bases, with 8 bases between them. The CDR3 contains 13 residues. For the CDR3, the DNA is TGTGCCAGCAGCTCTACAGGGACCGGGGAGCTGTTTTTT. Encoded protein: CASSSTGTGELFF. The full variable domain, in which reference TRBV7-2 and TRBJ2-2 provide the parts outside the CDR3, is GAGVSQSPSNKVTEKGKDVELRCDPISGHTALYWYRQSLGQGLEFLIYFQGNSAPDKSGLPSDRFSAERTGGSVSTLTIQRTQQEDSAVYLCASSSTGTGELFFGEGSRLTVL.

This clone was seen ten or more times. The chain carries TRBV5-6 and TRBJ1-2; TRBD1 is a possible D gene (5 bases). Trimming removed 4 bases from V and 3 bases from J, with 22 bases in between. The V gene's germline CDR1 is SGHDT and CDR2 YYEEEE. The CDR3 covers 17 residues. The CDR3 sequence: CASSPVIGAPKDYGYTF. The CDR3 bases are TGTGCCAGCAGCCCGGTTATTGGGGCCCCGAAGGACTATGGCTACACCTTC.

J is TRBJ1-2 and V is TRBV7-9; D might be TRBD1 (5 bases). V lost 2 bases and J lost 3, with 16 bases in between. The CDR3 contains 16 residues. Germline CDR1 SEHNR, CDR2 FQNEAQ (reference sequence). CDR3 sequence: CASSLWNLGEDYGYTF. The CDR3 DNA reads as TGTGCCAGCAGCTTATGGAATCTGGGGGAAGACTATGGCTACACCTTC.

CDR3 protein: CASSFGGRSNQPQHF. The CDR3 nucleotides are TGTGCCAGTAGTTTCGGGGGGCGCAGCAATCAGCCCCAGCATTTT. J is TRBJ1-5 and V is TRBV19; tentative D call: TRBD1 (6 bases). CDR1 LNHDA and CDR2 SQIVND come from the germline V gene (reference sequence). Trimming left V 5 bases short and J 1 base short, with 12 bases between. The CDR3 is 15 amino acids.

CDR3 residues: CASSLEGGGDSPLHF. The CDR3 bases are TGCGCCAGCAGCTTGGAGGGGGGGGGCGATTCACCCCTCCACTTT. The rearrangement links TRBV5-1 to TRBJ1-6; TRBD1 might be the D (6 bases). This CDR3 contains 15 residues. Trimming removed 0 bases from V and 8 bases from J, with 12 bases in between. Germline V gene data show CDR1 as SGHRS and CDR2 as YFSETQ.

The rearrangement links TRBV30 to TRBJ2-7; D is unresolved. CDR3 length: 13 residues. Trimming pared 0 bases from V and 2 bases from J, leaving 8 bases between. CDR1 is GTSNPN, CDR2 SVGIG, per germline (reference sequence). The CDR3 DNA sequence: TGTGCCTGGAGTGTACAAAGGGCCTACGAGCAGTACTTC. Residues: CAWSVQRAYEQYF.

V and J are TRBV6-1 and TRBJ1-6, with D possibly being TRBD1 (6 bases). This CDR3 is 19 amino acids long. The V and J ends lost 3 bases and 0 bases respectively, with 18 bases between them. Germline CDR1 and CDR2: MNHNS and SASEGT. CDR3 protein: CASSDRGDTLSSYNSPLHF. The CDR3 nucleotides read TGTGCCAGCAGTGACAGAGGGGACACCTTGAGCTCCTATAATTCACCCCTCCACTTT.

This chain uses TRBV7-3 with TRBJ1-6, with D unclear. This CDR3 spans 15 amino acids. Trimming took 2 bases from V and 7 from J, leaving 12 bases between them. CDR1 SGHTA and CDR2 FQGTGA come from the germline V gene. Here the CDR3 reads CASSLDGVGNSPLHF. The DNA of the CDR3 is TGTGCCAGCAGCTTAGACGGGGTAGGGAATTCACCCCTCCACTTT.

The chain is built from TRBV5-6 and TRBJ1-1; D not resolved. V dropped 7 bases and J dropped 1 base, with 14 bases sitting between them. The length of the CDR3 is 14 residues. Germline assignment: CDR1 SGHDT and CDR2 YYEEEE. The CDR3 nucleotides read TGTGCCAGCTTTCGAGCTCCTCGGAACACTGAAGCTTTCTTT. Protein sequence: CASFRAPRNTEAFF.

The rearrangement links TRBV5-6 to TRBJ2-5; maybe TRBD2 (6 bases). Germline assignment: CDR1 SGHDT and CDR2 YYEEEE. The CDR3 totals 14 residues. The V and J ends lost 4 bases and 3 bases respectively, with 13 bases between them. The CDR3 bases are TGTGCCAGCAGCCCCCGACTAGGTGAAGAGACCCAGTACTTC. Translated: CASSPRLGEETQYF. The entire variable domain, with the rest obtained from reference TRBV5-6 and TRBJ2-5, is as follows: DAGVTQSPTHLIKTRGQQVTLRCSPKSGHDTVSWYQQALGQGPQFIFQYYEEEERQRGNFPDRFSGHQFPNYSSELNVNALLLGDSALYLCASSPRLGEETQYFGPGTRLLVL.

This chain links TRBV11-2 with TRBJ1-1; D gene unclear. The CDR3 contains 14 residues. Per germline, CDR1 SGHAT and CDR2 FQNNGV. Deletions cut 1 base from V and 6 bases from J, with 12 bases between. The CDR3 protein is CASSLGSRTSEAFF. The CDR3, as DNA: TGTGCCAGCAGCTTAGGTTCCCGTACTTCTGAAGCTTTCTTT.

The gene calls are TRBV7-3 and TRBJ1-6; TRBD1 matches 10 bases. From germline, CDR1 is SGHTA and CDR2 FQGTGA. The CDR3 has 12 residues. The V gene end was trimmed by 8 bases and the J gene end by 8 bases; junction bases not matched to a gene: 0. CDR3 loop: CASGTGDSPLHF. The CDR3 DNA reads TGTGCCAGCGGGACAGGGGATTCACCCCTCCACTTT.

The V and J genes are TRBV5-1 and TRBJ1-3; 10 nucleotides align to TRBD1. The V and J ends lost 4 bases and 4 bases, in that order; junction bases with no gene match: 2. From germline, CDR1 is SGHRS and CDR2 YFSETQ. This CDR3 is 14 amino acids long. The CDR3: CASSDRGPGNTIYF. The CDR3 DNA follows: TGCGCCAGCAGCGACAGGGGGCCCGGAAACACCATATATTTT.

The rearrangement joins TRBV7-2 to TRBJ2-5, with D possibly matching TRBD1 (5 bases). Trimming removed 5 bases from V and 2 bases from J, with 15 bases in between. This CDR3 comprises 15 residues. Germline loops: CDR1 SGHTA, CDR2 FQGNSA. In nucleotides, the CDR3 is TGTGCCAGCAGCCCTCGGCCAGGGCGACAAGAGACCCAGTACTTC. Its protein is CASSPRPGRQETQYF.

V and J are TRBV6-6 and TRBJ2-6; TRBD1 might be the D (6 bases). This CDR3 is 16 amino acids long. Trimming removed 2 bases from V and 4 bases from J, with 12 bases in between. Germline CDR1 and CDR2: MNHNY and SVGAGI (reference sequence). This CDR3 is CASSYRDMPGANVLTF. DNA of the CDR3: TGTGCCAGCAGTTACCGGGACATGCCCGGGGCCAACGTCCTGACTTTC.

The chain couples TRBV19 to TRBJ2-1; TRBD1 or TRBD2 may be the D gene (5 bases each). The length of the CDR3 is 16 residues. Trimming pared 4 bases from V and 0 bases from J, leaving 13 bases between. The germline CDR1 and CDR2 sequences are LNHDA and SQIVND (reference sequence). The CDR3 DNA sequence: TGTGCCAGTAGTAGGGAAGCAGGGAGCTCCTACAATGAGCAGTTCTTC. This codes for CASSREAGSSYNEQFF.

The CDR3 here is CASSNFEMGQETQYF. In nucleotides, the CDR3 is TGTGCCAGCAGTAACTTCGAGATGGGCCAAGAGACCCAGTACTTC. J is TRBJ2-5 and V is TRBV28; D is unclear. V lost 5 bases and J lost 1, with 14 bases in between. The CDR3 extends over 15 amino acids. Germline CDR1 and CDR2: MDHEN and SYDVKM.

CDR3 loop: CAWSIGQFLYEQYF. CDR3 nucleotides: TGTGCCTGGAGTATAGGTCAGTTTCTCTACGAGCAGTACTTC. The chain uses TRBV30 and TRBJ2-7, with D hard to call. CDR3 length equals 14 residues. Germline V lookup: CDR1 GTSNPN, CDR2 SVGIG (reference sequence). The V end was cut by 2 bases, the J end by 3 bases, with 14 bases between.

The chain has TRBV29-1 and TRBJ2-7; D might be TRBD1 (5 bases). Trimming removed 7 bases from V and 3 bases from J, with 13 bases in between. CDR3 length equals 12 residues. Germline CDR1 reads SQVTM; CDR2 reads ANQGSEA. The CDR3 bases are TGCAGCGGAACGACAGCCAGCTACGAGCAGTACTTC. It translates to CSGTTASYEQYF.

The J gene is TRBJ2-3, the V gene TRBV10-3, with 7 bases aligning to TRBD1. The V gene end was trimmed by 4 bases and the J gene end by 1 base; junction bases not matched to a gene: 5. Germline CDR1 is ENHRY and CDR2 is SYGVKD. This CDR3 has 15 residues. This CDR3 is CAISVQGRGTDTQYF. CDR3 DNA: TGTGCCATCAGTGTACAGGGGCGCGGCACAGATACGCAGTATTTT.

The CDR3 DNA follows: TGTGCCAGCAGCCATATCAGCACAGATACGCAGTATTTT. Its protein is CASSHISTDTQYF. V gene TRBV16 combines with J gene TRBJ2-3; no definite D call. The CDR3 has 13 amino acids. CDR1 and CDR2 (germline): KGHSY, FQNENV. V was shortened by 3 bases and J by 0 bases, with 4 bases between the two germline ends.

The chain carries TRBV9 and TRBJ2-1; 7 nucleotides agree with TRBD1. The CDR3 spans 15 residues. V trimming: 1 base; J trimming: 0 bases; junction bases outside the gene matches: 1. CDR1 SGDLS and CDR2 YYNGEE come from the germline V gene. The CDR3 protein is CASSVQGDSYNEQFF. The CDR3 region has the DNA TGTGCCAGCAGCGTACAGGGGGACTCCTACAATGAGCAGTTCTTC.

The rearrangement uses TRBV6-1 and TRBJ2-1; either TRBD1 or TRBD2 may fit D (5 bases each). Per germline, CDR1 MNHNS and CDR2 SASEGT. V was pared by 1 base and J by 3 bases, with 10 bases between. This CDR3 comprises 15 residues. Written as DNA, the CDR3 is TGTGCCAGCAGTGAAGATGGGGACGACTACAATGAGCAGTTCTTC. Translated: CASSEDGDDYNEQFF.

The gene calls are TRBV30 and TRBJ2-3; 7 nucleotides match TRBD1. The V segment lost 1 base and the J segment 2 bases; nucleotides outside the gene matches: 3. CDR1 is GTSNPN, CDR2 SVGIG, per germline (reference sequence). CDR3 length: 14 residues. For the CDR3, the DNA is TGTGCCTGGAGTGAAGGGGGCCCCACAGATACGCAGTATTTT. It translates to CAWSEGGPTDTQYF.

The chain uses TRBV7-2 and TRBJ2-3, with 11 bases that match TRBD2. This CDR3 has 16 residues. Looked up from germline, CDR1 is SGHTA and CDR2 is FQGNSA. Trimming took 6 bases from V and 6 from J; bases not matched to a gene: 11. The CDR3 spells CASSSTSGEVWDTQYF. In DNA form, the CDR3 reads TGTGCCAGCAGTTCGACTAGCGGGGAAGTATGGGATACGCAGTATTTT.

The chain carries TRBV28 and TRBJ1-4; the D is unclear. The germline V and J ends were trimmed by 5 bases and 8 bases, with 21 bases remaining between them. Germline CDR1 is MDHEN and CDR2 is SYDVKM. This CDR3 has 16 amino acids. CDR3: CASSEVVRAGREKLFF. The CDR3 nucleotides are TGTGCCAGCAGTGAAGTAGTCCGAGCGGGTAGGGAAAAACTGTTTTTT.

The chain joins TRBV6-1 to TRBJ2-1; 8 bases line up with TRBD2. With 1 base clipped from V and 3 bases from J, the junction kept 8 bases outside the gene matches. The germline V gene encodes CDR1 MNHNS and CDR2 SASEGT. This CDR3 is 17 amino acids long. The CDR3 nucleotides are TGTGCCAGCAGTGAAGTTGGGCGGGGGGACCTCTACAATGAGCAGTTCTTC. This codes for CASSEVGRGDLYNEQFF.

CDR3 in amino acids: CAWSAGQGFDEQYF. In DNA, the CDR3 is TGTGCCTGGTCGGCGGGACAGGGATTTGACGAGCAGTACTTC. The chain is built from TRBV30 and TRBJ2-7, with 9 bases lining up with TRBD1. CDR1 and CDR2 from the germline V gene are GTSNPN and SVGIG (reference sequence). V dropped 5 bases and J dropped 5; count of bases not matched to a gene: 10. CDR3 size: 14 residues.

The chain joins TRBV13 to TRBJ2-1, with D perhaps TRBD2 (6 bases). The CDR3 sequence is 20 residues long. Germline V gene sequence: CDR1 PRHDT, CDR2 FYEKMQ (reference sequence). With 5 bases removed from V and 7 bases from J, the gap between germline ends came to 33 bases. The CDR3 reads CASSPPSLLQGVPAGNEQFF. In DNA, the CDR3 is TGTGCCAGCAGCCCTCCGAGCCTCCTGCAAGGAGTTCCGGCGGGAAATGAGCAGTTCTTC. Filled out from reference TRBV13 and TRBJ2-1, the complete variable domain reads AAGVIQSPRHLIKEKRETATLKCYPIPRHDTVYWYQQGPGQDPQFLISFYEKMQSDKGSIPDRFSAQQFSDYHSELNMSSLELGDSALYFCASSPPSLLQGVPAGNEQFFGPGTRLTVL.